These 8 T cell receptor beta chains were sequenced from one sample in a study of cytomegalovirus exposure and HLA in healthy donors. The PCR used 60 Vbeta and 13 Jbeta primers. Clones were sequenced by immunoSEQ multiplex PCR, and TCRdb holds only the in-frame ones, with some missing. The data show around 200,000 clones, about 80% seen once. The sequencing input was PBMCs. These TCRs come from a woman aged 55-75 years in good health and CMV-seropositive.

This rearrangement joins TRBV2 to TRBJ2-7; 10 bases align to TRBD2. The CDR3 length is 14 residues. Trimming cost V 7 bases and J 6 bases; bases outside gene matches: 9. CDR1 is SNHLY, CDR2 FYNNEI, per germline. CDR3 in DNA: TGTGCCAGCACCATAGCGGGGGGCCTGGGCGAGCAGTACTTC. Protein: CASTIAGGLGEQYF.

CDR3 DNA: TGTGCCAGCAACCCACCGGGGGGGAGTATGGGCACTGAAGCTTTCTTT. It is translated as CASNPPGGSMGTEAFF. The gene calls are TRBV4-2 and TRBJ1-1, with TRBD1 as a possible D gene (5 bases). This CDR3 comprises 16 residues. Germline V gene data show CDR1 as LGHNA and CDR2 as YNFKEQ. The V end was cut by 7 bases, the J end by 4 bases, with 22 bases between.

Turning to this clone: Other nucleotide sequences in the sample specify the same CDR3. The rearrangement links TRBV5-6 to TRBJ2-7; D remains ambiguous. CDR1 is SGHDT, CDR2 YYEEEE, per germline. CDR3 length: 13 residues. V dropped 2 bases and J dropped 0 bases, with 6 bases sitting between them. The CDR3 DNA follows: TGTGCCAGCAGCTTCAGAAACTCCTACGAGCAGTACTTC. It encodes CASSFRNSYEQYF. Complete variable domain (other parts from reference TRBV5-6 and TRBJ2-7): DAGVTQSPTHLIKTRGQQVTLRCSPKSGHDTVSWYQQALGQGPQFIFQYYEEEERQRGNFPDRFSGHQFPNYSSELNVNALLLGDSALYLCASSFRNSYEQYFGPGTRLTVT.

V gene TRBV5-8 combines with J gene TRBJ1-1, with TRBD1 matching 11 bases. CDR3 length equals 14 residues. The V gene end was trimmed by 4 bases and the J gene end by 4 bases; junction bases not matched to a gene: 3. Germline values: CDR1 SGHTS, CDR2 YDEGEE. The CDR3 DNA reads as TGTGCCAGCAGCCCCGGGACAGGGGGCACTGAAGCTTTCTTT. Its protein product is CASSPGTGGTEAFF.

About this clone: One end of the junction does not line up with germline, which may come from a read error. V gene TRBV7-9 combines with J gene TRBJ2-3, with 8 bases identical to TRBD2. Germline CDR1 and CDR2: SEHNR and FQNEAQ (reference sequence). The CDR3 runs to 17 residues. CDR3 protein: CSSSSTPGLVLTDTQYF. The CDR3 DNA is TGTTCCAGCAGCTCAACGCCGGGACTAGTTTTAACAGATACGCAGTATTTT.

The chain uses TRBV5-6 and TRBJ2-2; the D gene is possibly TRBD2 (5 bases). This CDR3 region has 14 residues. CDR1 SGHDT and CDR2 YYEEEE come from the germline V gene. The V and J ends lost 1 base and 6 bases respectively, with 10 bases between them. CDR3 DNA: TGTGCCAGCAGCTTGAGCCTAGCATCCGGGGAGCTGTTTTTT. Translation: CASSLSLASGELFF.

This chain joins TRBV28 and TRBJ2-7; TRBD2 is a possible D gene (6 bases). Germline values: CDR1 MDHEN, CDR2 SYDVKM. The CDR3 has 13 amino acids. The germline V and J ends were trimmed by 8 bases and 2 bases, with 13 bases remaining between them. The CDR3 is CASRETTTYEQYF. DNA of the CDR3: TGTGCCAGCCGGGAGACAACTACCTACGAGCAGTACTTC.

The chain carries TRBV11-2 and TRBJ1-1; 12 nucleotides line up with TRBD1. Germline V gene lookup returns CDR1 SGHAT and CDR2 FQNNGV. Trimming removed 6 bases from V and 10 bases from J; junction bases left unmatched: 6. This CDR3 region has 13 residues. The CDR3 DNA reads TGTGCCAGCAGACGGGACAGGGGGCGCCGAGCTTTCTTT. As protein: CASRRDRGRRAFF.